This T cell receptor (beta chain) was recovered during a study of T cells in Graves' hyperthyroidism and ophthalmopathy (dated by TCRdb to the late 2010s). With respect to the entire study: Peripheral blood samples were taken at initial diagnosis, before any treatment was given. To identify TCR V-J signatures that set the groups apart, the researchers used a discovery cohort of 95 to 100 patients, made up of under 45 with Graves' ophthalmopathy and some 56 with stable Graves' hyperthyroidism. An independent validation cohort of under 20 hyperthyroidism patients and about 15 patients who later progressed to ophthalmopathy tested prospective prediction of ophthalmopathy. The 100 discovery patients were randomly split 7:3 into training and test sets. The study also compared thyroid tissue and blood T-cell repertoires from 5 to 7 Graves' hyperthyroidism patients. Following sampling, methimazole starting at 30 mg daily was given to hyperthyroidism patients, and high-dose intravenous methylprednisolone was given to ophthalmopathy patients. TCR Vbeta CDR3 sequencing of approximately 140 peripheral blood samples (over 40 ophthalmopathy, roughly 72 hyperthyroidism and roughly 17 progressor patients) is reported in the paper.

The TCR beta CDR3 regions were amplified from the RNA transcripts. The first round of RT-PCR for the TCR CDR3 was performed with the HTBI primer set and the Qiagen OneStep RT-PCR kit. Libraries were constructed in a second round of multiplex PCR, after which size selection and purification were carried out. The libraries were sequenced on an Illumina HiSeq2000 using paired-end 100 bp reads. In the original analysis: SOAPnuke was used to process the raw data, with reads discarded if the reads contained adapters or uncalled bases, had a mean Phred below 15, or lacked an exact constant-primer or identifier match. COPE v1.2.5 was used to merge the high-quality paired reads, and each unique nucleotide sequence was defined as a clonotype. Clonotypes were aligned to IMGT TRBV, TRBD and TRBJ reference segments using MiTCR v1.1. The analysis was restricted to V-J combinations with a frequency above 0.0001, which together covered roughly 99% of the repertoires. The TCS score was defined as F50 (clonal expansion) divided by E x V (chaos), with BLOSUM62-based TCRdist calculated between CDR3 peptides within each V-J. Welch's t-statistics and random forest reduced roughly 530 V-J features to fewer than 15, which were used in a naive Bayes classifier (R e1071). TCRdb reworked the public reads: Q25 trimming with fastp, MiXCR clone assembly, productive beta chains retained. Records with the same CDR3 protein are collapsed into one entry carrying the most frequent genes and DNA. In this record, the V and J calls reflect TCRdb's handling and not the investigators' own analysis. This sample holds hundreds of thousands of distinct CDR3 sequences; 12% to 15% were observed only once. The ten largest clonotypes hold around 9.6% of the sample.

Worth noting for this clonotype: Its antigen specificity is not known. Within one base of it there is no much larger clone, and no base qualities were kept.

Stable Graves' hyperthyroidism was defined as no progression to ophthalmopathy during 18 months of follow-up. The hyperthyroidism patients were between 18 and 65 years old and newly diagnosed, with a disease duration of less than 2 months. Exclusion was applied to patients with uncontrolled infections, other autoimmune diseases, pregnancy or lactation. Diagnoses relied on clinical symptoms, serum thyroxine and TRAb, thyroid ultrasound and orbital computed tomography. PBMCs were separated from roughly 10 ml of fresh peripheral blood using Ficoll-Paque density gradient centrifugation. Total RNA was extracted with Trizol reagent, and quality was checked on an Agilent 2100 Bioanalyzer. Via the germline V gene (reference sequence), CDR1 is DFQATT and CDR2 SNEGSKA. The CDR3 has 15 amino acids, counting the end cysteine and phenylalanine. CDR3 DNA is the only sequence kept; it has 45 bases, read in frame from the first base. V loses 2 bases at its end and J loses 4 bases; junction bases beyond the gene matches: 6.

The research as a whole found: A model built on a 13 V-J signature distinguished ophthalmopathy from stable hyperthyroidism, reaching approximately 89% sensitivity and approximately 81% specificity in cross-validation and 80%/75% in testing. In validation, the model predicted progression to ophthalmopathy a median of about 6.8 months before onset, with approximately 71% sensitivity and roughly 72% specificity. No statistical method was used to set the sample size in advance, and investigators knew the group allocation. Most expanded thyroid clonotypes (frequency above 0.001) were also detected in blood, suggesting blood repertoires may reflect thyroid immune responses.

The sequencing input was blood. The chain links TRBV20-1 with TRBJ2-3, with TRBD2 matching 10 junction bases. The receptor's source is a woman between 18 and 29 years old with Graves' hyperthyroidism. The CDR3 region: CSARRLAGVPDTQYF. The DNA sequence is TGCAGTGCTAGACGTCTAGCGGGAGTTCCAGATACGCAGTATTTT.